The present entry profiles one TCR beta chain with its context. Its antigen remains unidentified. The PCR made use of 60 Vbeta and 13 Jbeta primers. Data came from immunoSEQ multiplex PCR; TCRdb stores just in-frame clones and leaves some out. Of around 90,000 clones listed, 85% are singletons. Every donor was a healthy person donating bone marrow. The sample originates from a study of cytomegalovirus exposure and HLA in healthy donors. The V gene's germline CDR1 is MNHEY and CDR2 SMNVEV (reference sequence). CDR3 length: 17 residues. V was clipped by 2 bases and J by 2 bases, with 19 bases between them. Overall study results and limits: One variant, a missense change in DCLRE1C, was linked in a later analysis to TCR beta V- and J-gene trimming. Most TCRs appeared rarely, but some public TCRs recurred in many donors. Later analysis reportedly placed an Asian-associated ancestry cluster below the approximately 700-donor mean in N-insertions.

The J gene is TRBJ2-7, the V gene TRBV27; possible D gene TRBD2, 6 bases. Sequencing used PBMCs. The TCR comes from a man aged 35-49 years in good health and CMV-seropositive. This CDR3 is CASSLSWKGGKTYEQYF. CDR3 DNA: TGTGCCAGCAGTTTAAGTTGGAAGGGCGGGAAAACCTACGAGCAGTACTTC.